The 7 T cell receptor beta chains presented below share a single source sample, sequenced in a study of neoadjuvant nivolumab and ipilimumab in lung cancer. Generated by immunoSEQ multiplex PCR, the TCRdb table keeps only in-frame clones and is missing some. Among about 4,700 clones, over 60% were seen once, and the ten largest hold approximately 3%. Material: normal lung tissue adjacent to the tumor, obtained after neoadjuvant nivolumab, alone or with ipilimumab, at or shortly before surgery. The receptors derive from an adult with non-small cell lung cancer. Some clones in this sample may be carry-over from other donors' samples.

The table lists this clone with a few counts. The J gene is TRBJ2-7, the V gene TRBV4-1; D assignment may be TRBD1 or TRBD2 (7 bases each). This CDR3 comprises 16 residues. Per the germline V gene, CDR1 is MGHRA and CDR2 is YSYEKL. Trimming took off 1 base at V and 7 bases at J, with 20 bases between the two ends. CDR3: CASSQAREGALGEQYF. CDR3 nucleotides: TGCGCCAGCAGCCAAGCGAGGGAGGGGGCATTGGGGGAGCAGTACTTC.

The chain is built from TRBV9 and TRBJ2-2; no clear D. The CDR3 sequence is 16 residues long. CDR1 is SGDLS, CDR2 YYNGEE, per germline. The ends were cut back, 0 bases at V and 0 bases at J, with 9 bases in the middle. CDR3 residues: CASSVEVFPNTGELFF. The CDR3 nucleotides read TGTGCCAGCAGCGTAGAGGTCTTTCCGAACACCGGGGAGCTGTTTTTT.

This chain uses TRBV5-4 with TRBJ2-7, with TRBD1 identical over 10 bases. Trimming took 4 bases from V and 5 from J; bases not matched to a gene: 6. The CDR3 has 14 residues. Per germline, CDR1 SGHNT and CDR2 YYREEE (reference sequence). CDR3 nucleotide sequence: TGTGCCAGCAGCAGGACAGGGGGTCAGGACGAGCAGTACTTC. Residues: CASSRTGGQDEQYF.

V and J are TRBV7-9 and TRBJ1-1; no clear D gene. V was trimmed by 5 bases and J by 10 bases, leaving 14 bases between them. Germline CDR1 reads SEHNR; CDR2 reads FQNEAQ (reference sequence). This CDR3 spans 12 amino acids. The CDR3 region has the DNA TGTGCCAGCAGCCCACGGACCTTAGGAGCTTTCTTT. This codes for CASSPRTLGAFF.

The rearrangement links TRBV6-1 to TRBJ1-5; TRBD1 agrees at 10 bases. The CDR3 sequence is 15 residues long. V was pared by 7 bases and J by 7 bases, with 10 bases of the junction left unmatched. Germline V gene data show CDR1 as MNHNS and CDR2 as SASEGT. The CDR3 DNA reads TGTGCCAGCATCCCCGGGACAGGGGAGTTCCAGCCCCAGCATTTT. Protein sequence: CASIPGTGEFQPQHF.

V and J are TRBV4-3 and TRBJ1-2; no clear D gene. This CDR3 is built from 15 residues. Between the trimmed V and J ends, which lost 4 bases and 3 bases, there was a span of 15 bases. From germline, CDR1 is LGHNA and CDR2 YSLEER. CDR3 coding DNA: TGCGCCAGCAGCCCCTCGCGTCACTGGGACTATGGCTACACCTTC. Translating it yields CASSPSRHWDYGYTF.

The chain is built from TRBV5-6 and TRBJ2-7; D not resolved. Germline-derived CDR1 and CDR2 are SGHDT and YYEEEE. CDR3 size: 12 residues. V was trimmed by 0 bases and J by 2 bases, leaving 3 bases between them. CDR3 region: CASSLAAYEQYF. The CDR3 DNA reads as TGTGCCAGCAGCTTGGCTGCCTACGAGCAGTACTTC. Full variable domain (missing parts from reference TRBV5-6 and TRBJ2-7): DAGVTQSPTHLIKTRGQQVTLRCSPKSGHDTVSWYQQALGQGPQFIFQYYEEEERQRGNFPDRFSGHQFPNYSSELNVNALLLGDSALYLCASSLAAYEQYFGPGTRLTVT.